This T cell receptor beta chain derives from a study of blood T cells in healthy people across ages. Study-wide results and caveats: Both naive CD4+ cell counts and diversity were greater in long-lived donors than in aged donors.

Alongside a J-beta primer mix, a sample-barcoded 5' primer served in a second PCR lasting about 7 to 11 cycles. TCRdb passed the 5' RACE reads through MiXCR, listing each CDR3 protein once. Of 800,000 to 900,000 distinct CDR3 sequences listed, around 62% are singletons. J was trimmed by 5 bases and V by 6 bases; bases with no gene match: 8. This CDR3 spans 15 amino acids. Germline CDR1 MNHEY, CDR2 SVGEGT. A note on this clonotype: The antigen is not known.

Sample: blood. This receptor was obtained from a man aged 30 to 45 in good health. The chain recombines TRBV6-2 or TRBV6-3 with TRBJ2-1; 9 bases match TRBD1. CDR3 bases: TGTGCCAGCAGCATCAGGGGACAGGGTAACAATGAGCAGTTCTTC. Amino acids: CASSIRGQGNNEQFF.